These 26 T cell receptor beta chains came from one sample sequenced in a study of response to subunit inactivated influenza vaccine. One entry per CDR3 protein, called by TCRdb with MiXCR from the RT-PCR reads. The table has about 650,000 distinct CDR3 sequences, approximately 15% seen once. The material was PBMCs from blood, obtained 11 to 12 days after vaccination. All receptors come from a man in his fifties who received an inactivated influenza vaccine.

The chain has TRBV6-2 or TRBV6-3 and TRBJ2-7; 12 bases are a match to TRBD2. The CDR3 is 15 residues long. After removal of 7 bases from V and 3 bases from J, the junction contained 7 bases not matched to a gene. Germline V gene data show CDR1 as MNHEY and CDR2 as SVGEGT. The CDR3 DNA follows: TGTGCCAGCAACCCCCTAGCGGGGGGGTTCTACGAGCAGTACTTC. This sequence encodes CASNPLAGGFYEQYF.

A word on this clonotype: The junction and the germline gene differ at one end; a read error may be behind it. The chain carries TRBV6-1 and TRBJ1-6, with D possibly being TRBD1 (5 bases). Germline V gene lookup returns CDR1 MNHNS and CDR2 SASEGT. The CDR3 covers 14 residues. The CDR3 DNA is TGTGCCAGCAGCCTCAGGGATATAGGGTCACCCTTCCACTTT. It yields the protein CASSLRDIGSPFHF.

This clonotype was detected a few times. The chain recombines TRBV5-1 with TRBJ2-5; no clear D gene. This CDR3 has 15 amino acids. Trimming removed 0 bases at V and 2 bases at J, with 11 bases between. Germline values: CDR1 SGHRS, CDR2 YFSETQ. The CDR3 DNA follows: TGCGCCAGCAGCTTGGCCAGGAAAATTCAAGAGACCCAGTACTTC. Encoded protein: CASSLARKIQETQYF.

This sequence joins TRBV15 and TRBJ2-7, with D possibly called TRBD1 or TRBD2 (5 bases each). The ends were cut back, 0 bases at V and 7 bases at J, with 16 bases in the middle. Germline values: CDR1 LNHNV, CDR2 YYDKDF (reference sequence). CDR3 length equals 15 residues. For the CDR3, the DNA is TGTGCCACCAGCAGAGATCCGAAACTTGGGGGAGAGCAGTACTTC. It encodes CATSRDPKLGGEQYF.

V gene TRBV28 combines with J gene TRBJ2-1; perhaps TRBD2 as D (5 bases). V was trimmed by 4 bases and J by 7 bases, leaving 11 bases between them. The CDR3 contains 13 residues. CDR1 and CDR2 from the germline V gene are MDHEN and SYDVKM. Here the CDR3 DNA reads TGTGCCAGCAGTTCGGGAATCAAAAATGAGCAGTTCTTC. This sequence encodes CASSSGIKNEQFF. The full variable domain, its missing parts supplied by reference TRBV28 and TRBJ2-1, is DVKVTQSSRYLVKRTGEKVFLECVQDMDHENMFWYRQDPGLGLRLIYFSYDVKMKEKGDIPEGYSVSREKKERFSLILESASTNQTSMYLCASSSGIKNEQFFGPGTRLTVL.

The gene calls are TRBV4-3 and TRBJ2-7, with 9 bases that match TRBD1. CDR1 LGHNA and CDR2 YSLEER come from the germline V gene. The CDR3 extends over 17 amino acids. Trimming cost V 0 bases and J 7 bases; bases outside gene matches: 13. CDR3 region: CASSQDFLGQGFMEQYF. The DNA of the CDR3 is TGCGCCAGCAGCCAAGATTTTCTGGGACAGGGCTTTATGGAGCAGTACTTC.

This rearrangement joins TRBV6-1 to TRBJ1-6; 7 positions agree with TRBD1. The CDR3 runs to 15 residues. V lost 8 bases, J lost 7 bases, and 11 bases stayed unmatched. Germline values: CDR1 MNHNS, CDR2 SASEGT. The CDR3 DNA sequence: TGTGCCAGCGGTAGAACTCGGGACAGCAATTCACCCCTCCACTTT. This codes for CASGRTRDSNSPLHF.

This clonotype occurred a few times. The J gene is TRBJ2-4, the V gene TRBV20-1; 16 nucleotides align to TRBD2. The length of the CDR3 is 17 residues. Germline V CDR1 and CDR2: DFQATT, SNEGSKA (reference sequence). The ends lost 5 bases at V and 1 base at J; junction bases unmatched: 5. CDR3 sequence: CSAAGTSGRAAKNIQYF. The DNA of the CDR3 is TGCAGTGCTGCCGGGACTAGCGGGAGGGCGGCCAAAAACATTCAGTACTTC.

V and J are TRBV4-1 and TRBJ2-7, with 11 nucleotides matching TRBD1. Trimming cost V 4 bases and J 1 base; bases outside gene matches: 6. The CDR3 sequence is 16 residues long. Germline values: CDR1 MGHRA, CDR2 YSYEKL. Here the CDR3 DNA reads TGCGCCAGCAGCCTCCTAGGACAGGGGGCATCCTACGAGCAGTACTTC. Its protein product is CASSLLGQGASYEQYF.

The CDR3 is CSVQDVAGNYNEQFF. DNA of the CDR3: TGCAGCGTCCAGGACGTAGCGGGGAACTACAATGAGCAGTTCTTC. The chain uses TRBV29-1 and TRBJ2-1; 8 nucleotides agree with TRBD2. CDR3 size: 15 residues. Germline assignment: CDR1 SQVTM and CDR2 ANQGSEA. V was pared by 6 bases and J by 3 bases, with 10 bases of the junction left unmatched.

The V and J genes are TRBV29-1 and TRBJ2-7; 7 bases match TRBD1. The CDR3 has 15 residues. The J segment lost 2 bases and the V segment lost 4 bases, leaving 11 bases of the junction unmatched. The germline CDR1 and CDR2 sequences are SQVTM and ANQGSEA. CDR3 protein: CSVALTGMSTYEQYF. CDR3 sequence (DNA): TGCAGCGTTGCGCTGACAGGGATGTCAACCTACGAGCAGTACTTC.

The chain combines TRBV12-3 or TRBV12-4 with TRBJ2-7; 7 bases match TRBD2. CDR3 length: 13 amino acids. V lost 5 bases, J lost 5 bases, and 6 bases stayed unmatched. CDR3 nucleotide sequence: TGTGCCAGCAGTCGGGCGGGAGCTGACGAGCAGTACTTC. Amino acid sequence: CASSRAGADEQYF.

The CDR3 coding sequence is TGTGCCATCAGCCGGGATCGACAGCTTTACCGGGGGGGTGGCTACACCTTC. Amino acid sequence: CAISRDRQLYRGGGYTF. The rearrangement joins TRBV10-3 to TRBJ1-2, with D possibly matching TRBD1 (5 bases). The CDR3 runs to 17 residues. V lost 6 bases to trimming and J lost 7 bases, with 27 bases between them. Germline values: CDR1 ENHRY, CDR2 SYGVKD.

In DNA form, the CDR3 reads TGTGCCAGCAGTTTTGGACGATTCTACGAGCAGTACTTC. Residues: CASSFGRFYEQYF. The chain joins TRBV27 to TRBJ2-7; D is undetermined. The CDR3 is made up of 13 amino acids. Between the trimmed V and J ends, which lost 3 bases and 3 bases, there was a span of 9 bases. The V gene's germline CDR1 is MNHEY and CDR2 SMNVEV (reference sequence).

The table lists this clonotype with many counts. The chain links TRBV5-1 to TRBJ1-1, with 9 bases matching TRBD1. V was clipped by 3 bases and J by 3 bases; unmatched bases: 0. This CDR3 comprises 13 residues. The germline gives CDR1 SGHRS, CDR2 YFSETQ. The CDR3 coding sequence is TGCGCCAGCAGCTGGGACAGGGACACTGAAGCTTTCTTT. Translation: CASSWDRDTEAFF.

V is TRBV4-1 and J is TRBJ1-2; no definite D call. The CDR3 covers 17 residues. The ends were cut back, 0 bases at V and 0 bases at J, with 14 bases in the middle. Germline V gene sequence: CDR1 MGHRA, CDR2 YSYEKL. As DNA, the CDR3 is TGCGCCAGCAGCCAAGATTTTTTAGGCAGAGCTAACTATGGCTACACCTTC. Protein: CASSQDFLGRANYGYTF.

As DNA, the CDR3 is TGCAGTGTTAAAACCTACAGGGGGACGGCCGAGCAGTACTTC. Protein: CSVKTYRGTAEQYF. The chain carries TRBV20-1 and TRBJ2-7; 8 bases are shared with TRBD1. The germline V gene has CDR1 DFQATT and CDR2 SNEGSKA (reference sequence). V shed 7 bases, J shed 6 bases, and the junction held 14 bases outside the gene matches. The CDR3 sequence is 14 residues long.

This chain links TRBV28 with TRBJ2-7, with TRBD2 identical over 9 bases. The CDR3 consists of 17 residues. In germline, CDR1 is MDHEN, CDR2 SYDVKM. The J segment lost 3 bases and the V segment lost 2 bases, leaving 11 bases of the junction unmatched. CDR3 nucleotides: TGTGCCAGCAGTTTAAAAGGTAGCGGGAGCTCTTACTACGAGCAGTACTTC. Its protein product is CASSLKGSGSSYYEQYF. Together with reference TRBV28 and TRBJ2-7, the CDR3 gives the full variable domain: DVKVTQSSRYLVKRTGEKVFLECVQDMDHENMFWYRQDPGLGLRLIYFSYDVKMKEKGDIPEGYSVSREKKERFSLILESASTNQTSMYLCASSLKGSGSSYYEQYFGPGTRLTVT.

This clonotype was seen more than once but under ten times. The rearrangement links TRBV6-6 to TRBJ2-7; D remains unclear. The CDR3 spans 11 residues. From germline, CDR1 is MNHNY and CDR2 SVGAGI (reference sequence). Trimming took off 7 bases at V and 3 bases at J, with 7 bases between the two ends. The CDR3: CASTFHYEQYF. Here the CDR3 DNA reads TGTGCCAGCACTTTCCACTACGAGCAGTACTTC.

The table lists this clonotype with many counts. The V and J genes are TRBV10-3 and TRBJ2-1; 12 positions match TRBD2. CDR3 length: 15 amino acids. V lost 6 bases, J lost 6 bases, and 6 bases stayed unmatched. Germline V lookup: CDR1 ENHRY, CDR2 SYGVKD. The CDR3 sequence: CAISTTSGSPNEQFF. The CDR3 nucleotides read TGTGCCATCAGCACGACTAGCGGGAGTCCCAATGAGCAGTTCTTC.

The V and J genes are TRBV7-2 and TRBJ2-1; 8 bases are shared with TRBD2. CDR3 length: 13 residues. V dropped 2 bases and J dropped 10; count of bases not matched to a gene: 4. Looked up from germline, CDR1 is SGHTA and CDR2 is FQGNSA. The CDR3 sequence is CASSLSGGREQFF. In nucleotides, the CDR3 is TGTGCCAGCAGCTTATCGGGGGGGCGCGAGCAGTTCTTC.

This clonotype turned up a few times. The chain uses TRBV6-2 or TRBV6-3 and TRBJ2-7; 10 bases are shared with TRBD2. The CDR3 is 15 residues long. V lost 6 bases, J lost 2 bases, and 7 bases stayed unmatched. The germline V gene encodes CDR1 MNHEY and CDR2 SVGEGT. The CDR3 protein is CASSPEREGPYEQYF. CDR3 DNA sequence: TGTGCCAGCAGCCCCGAGCGGGAGGGCCCCTACGAGCAGTACTTC.

J is TRBJ2-7 and V is TRBV2; 9 bases line up with TRBD1. Per germline, CDR1 SNHLY and CDR2 FYNNEI. The CDR3 totals 14 residues. Trimming took 6 bases from V and 4 from J; bases not matched to a gene: 7. CDR3 sequence (DNA): TGTGCCAGCAGGAAGGACAGGGGAGAGTACGAGCAGTACTTC. Amino acid sequence: CASRKDRGEYEQYF.

This sequence joins TRBV20-1 and TRBJ2-3; TRBD2 is a possible D gene (6 bases). V shed 8 bases and J shed 4 bases, with 16 bases lying between them. Germline CDR1 is DFQATT and CDR2 is SNEGSKA (reference sequence). CDR3 length equals 13 residues. This CDR3 reads CSRTKGAADTQYF. The CDR3 DNA sequence: TGCAGTAGGACTAAAGGAGCCGCAGATACGCAGTATTTT.

This clonotype was found a few times. The chain couples TRBV11-2 to TRBJ2-1, with 16 bases that match TRBD2. V dropped 10 bases and J dropped 3; count of bases not matched to a gene: 12. The CDR3 is 18 residues long. The germline V gene encodes CDR1 SGHAT and CDR2 FQNNGV. CDR3 nucleotide sequence: TGTGCCACCACCTGGGGGGGACTAGCGGGAGGGGGCTACAATGAGCAGTTCTTC. Its protein is CATTWGGLAGGGYNEQFF.

J is TRBJ2-3 and V is TRBV5-1; TRBD1 agrees at 9 bases. CDR3 length: 16 amino acids. From germline, CDR1 is SGHRS and CDR2 YFSETQ. V shed 4 bases, J shed 8 bases, and the junction held 14 bases outside the gene matches. The CDR3 reads CASSVMTGGLGITQYF. The DNA of the CDR3 is TGCGCCAGCAGCGTAATGACAGGGGGGCTGGGGATTACGCAGTATTTT. The variable domain in full, completed from reference TRBV5-1 and TRBJ2-3, reads KAGVTQTPRYLIKTRGQQVTLSCSPISGHRSVSWYQQTPGQGLQFLFEYFSETQRNKGNFPGRFSGRQFSNSRSEMNVSTLELGDSALYLCASSVMTGGLGITQYFGPGTRLTVL.